This TCR beta chain came from a study of blood T cell repertoires in COVID-19. TCRdb keeps only in-frame clones here, not all; method: immunoSEQ multiplex PCR. Of a few hundred thousand clones listed, 65% to 85% are singletons. The receptor was derived from a man aged 45-65 years who had recovered from COVID-19. The specimen sequenced was PBMCs or T cells enriched from blood (not recorded which).

The CDR3 nucleotides are TGTGCCAGCAGCCAAGATCTGGCAGCTGAAGCTTTCTTT. Translating gives CASSQDLAAEAFF. The chain has TRBV14 and TRBJ1-1, with D unresolved. Trimming cost V 0 bases and J 6 bases, with 8 bases left between them. In germline, CDR1 is SGHDN, CDR2 FVKESK. This CDR3 comprises 13 residues.